Listed here are 25 T cell receptor beta chains from one sample, sequenced in a study of tumor-infiltrating lymphocytes in glioblastoma multiforme. Multiple V-beta primers and a C-beta primer amplified TCRB from RNA. TCRdb re-called the multiplex PCR reads with MiXCR, one entry per CDR3 protein. The sample has approximately 20,000 distinct CDR3 sequences; roughly 64% are singletons. Input material: peripheral blood. These receptors originate from a male donor with glioblastoma.

About this clonotype: This may stem from a read error, because a much larger clone lies one nucleotide away. V is TRBV21-1 and J is TRBJ2-7. TRBV21-1 represents a pseudogene. CDR3 length: 12 residues. DNA for the CDR3: TGTGCCAGCAGCAAACGGTTCTACGAGCGGTACTTC. Translation gives CASSKRFYERYF.

V is TRBV11-2 and J is TRBJ1-2, with 8 positions matching TRBD1. Trimming cost V 5 bases and J 10 bases; bases outside gene matches: 12. Germline CDR1 and CDR2: SGHAT and FQNNGV. This CDR3 contains 14 residues. The CDR3 reads CASSTGTGVFDYTF. The CDR3 nucleotides are TGTGCCAGCAGCACCGGGACAGGTGTGTTTGACTACACCTTC.

The chain is built from TRBV6-1 and TRBJ2-7; D unresolved. V lost 1 base, J lost 0 bases, and 4 bases lay in between. Looked up from germline, CDR1 is MNHNS and CDR2 is SASEGT. This CDR3 spans 13 amino acids. CDR3 in amino acids: CASSEGHSYEQYF. DNA of the CDR3: TGTGCCAGCAGTGAAGGGCACTCCTACGAGCAGTACTTC.

In its sample, this clonotype was seen once. This chain links TRBV6-5 with TRBJ2-6, with a tentative D call TRBD1 (5 bases). The V end was cut by 6 bases, the J end by 0 bases, with 12 bases between. Germline lookup yields CDR1 MNHEY and CDR2 SVGAGI. The CDR3 runs 16 residues. The CDR3 DNA reads as TGTGCCAGCAGCGTGACAGAACTCTCTGGGGCCAACGTCCTGACTTTC. Residues: CASSVTELSGANVLTF.

The rearrangement joins TRBV11-2 to TRBJ2-7, with a possible D match to TRBD2 (6 bases). The germline gives CDR1 SGHAT, CDR2 FQNNGV. V shed 11 bases and J shed 9 bases, with 23 bases lying between them. This CDR3 has 13 residues. The CDR3 is CASAGSPVLMQYF. Written as DNA, the CDR3 is TGTGCCTCCGCGGGATCCCCCGTGCTGATGCAGTACTTC.

This clonotype was recorded only once. CDR3: CAGQNLTSGVSPLHF. The CDR3 nucleotides are TGCGCCGGCCAAAACCTGACATCCGGGGTTTCACCCCTCCACTTT. The J gene is TRBJ1-6, the V gene TRBV4-1; D call uncertain. Germline lookup yields CDR1 MGHRA and CDR2 YSYEKL. This CDR3 is built from 15 residues. Trimming removed 11 bases at V and 9 bases at J, with 23 bases between.

This clonotype was found once. V usage is TRBV10-3 and J usage is TRBJ1-2; D not resolved. The CDR3 is 13 residues long. Germline CDR1 and CDR2: ENHRY and SYGVKD. Trimming cost V 2 bases and J 8 bases, with 12 bases left between them. CDR3 residues: CAISEGDLMGYTF. For the CDR3, the DNA is TGTGCCATCAGTGAGGGGGATCTTATGGGCTACACCTTC.

With regard to this clonotype: One base away lies a much larger clone, so this may be a sequencing read error. The chain uses TRBV28 and TRBJ2-7, with D hard to call. CDR3 size: 14 residues. Germline V gene sequence: CDR1 MDHEN, CDR2 SYDVKM. CDR3 DNA sequence: TGTGCCAGCAGTTCGCGTTCGACTGGCCCCCAGCAGCACTTC. The encoded protein is CASSSRSTGPQQHF.

This clonotype was observed at least ten times. The CDR3 spells CAWRSSSNTEAFF. CDR3 nucleotides: TGTGCCTGGCGTTCATCATCGAACACTGAAGCTTTCTTT. This chain links TRBV30 with TRBJ1-1; D ambiguous. Germline V lookup: CDR1 GTSNPN, CDR2 SVGIG (reference sequence). Deletions cut 5 bases from V and 1 base from J, with 11 bases between. The CDR3 loop spans 13 amino acids. Based on the CDR3 plus reference TRBV30 and TRBJ1-1, the full variable domain is SQTIHQWPATLVQPVGSPLSLECTVEGTSNPNLYWYRQAAGRGLQLLFYSVGIGQISSEVPQNLSASRPQDRQFILSSKKLLLSDSGFYLCAWRSSSNTEAFFGQGTRLTVV.

This clonotype was observed at least ten times. The chain recombines TRBV7-8 with TRBJ2-1; possible D gene TRBD2, 6 bases. V was pared by 5 bases and J by 3 bases, with 17 bases between. The CDR3 is 16 residues long. CDR1 is SGHVS and CDR2 is FQNEAQ in the germline V gene. As DNA, the CDR3 is TGTGCCAGCAGCCGTTATACGGGAGTGGTCTACAATGAGCAGTTCTTC. Residues: CASSRYTGVVYNEQFF.

Notes on this clonotype: A much larger clone is a single base away; this may be a read error. The gene calls are TRBV5-1 and TRBJ2-7; weak D call: TRBD2 (5 bases). Germline loops: CDR1 SGHRS, CDR2 YFSETQ. Trimming took 1 base from V and 11 from J, leaving 19 bases between them. The CDR3 is 14 residues long. Here the CDR3 DNA reads TGCGCCAGCAGCTTGTTCCTCGCACGTGGGGAGAAGTACTTC. Protein product: CASSLFLARGEKYF.

The chain has TRBV20-1 and TRBJ2-3, with 8 positions matching TRBD1. V lost 6 bases, J lost 5 bases, and 10 bases stayed unmatched. The CDR3 totals 14 residues. CDR1 DFQATT and CDR2 SNEGSKA come from the germline V gene (reference sequence). CDR3 sequence reads: CSALGQGAVDTQYF. The DNA for the CDR3 is TGCAGTGCCCTCGGGCAGGGGGCTGTAGATACGCAGTATTTT.

To note about this clonotype: Because the CDR3 is missing its conserved closing phenylalanine or tryptophan, this is likely a read error. The rearrangement joins TRBV7-2 to TRBJ1-5, with no clear D. V lost 3 bases to trimming and J lost 3 bases, with 12 bases between them. This CDR3 region has 15 residues. Germline V gene sequence: CDR1 SGHTA, CDR2 FQGNSA. The CDR3 protein is CASSLRRQINQPQHL. CDR3 in DNA: TGTGCCAGCAGCTTGAGGAGACAAATCAATCAGCCCCAGCATTTA.

This chain connects TRBV29-1 to TRBJ1-1; D ambiguous. Per germline, CDR1 SQVTM and CDR2 ANQGSEA. The CDR3 contains 13 residues. Trimming cost V 1 base and J 0 bases, with 6 bases left between them. The CDR3 region has the DNA TGCAGCGTTGAAGTACATCTGAACACTGAAGCTTTCTTT. It specifies CSVEVHLNTEAFF. Complete variable domain (other parts from reference TRBV29-1 and TRBJ1-1): SAVISQKPSRDICQRGTSLTIQCQVDSQVTMMFWYRQQPGQSLTLIATANQGSEATYESGFVIDKFPISRPNLTFSTLTVSNMSPEDSSIYLCSVEVHLNTEAFFGQGTRLTVV.

In the case of this clonotype: Its ends do not fully match the called genes, so a read error is possible. CDR3 bases: TGTGCCAGCAGCCCAGGTCGCGGGAGTTTTTACACCCGGGAGCTGTTTTTT. It yields the protein CASSPGRGSFYTRELFF. V gene TRBV11-3 combines with J gene TRBJ2-2; 7 bases are shared with TRBD2. Germline CDR1 and CDR2: SGHNT and YENEEA. The CDR3 spans 17 residues. The full variable domain, completed using reference TRBV11-3 and TRBJ2-2, is EAGVVQSPRYKIIEKKQPVAFWCNPISGHNTLYWYLQNLGQGPELLIRYENEEAVDDSQLPKDRFSAERLKGVDSTLKIQPAELGDSAVYLCASSPGRGSFYTRELFFGEGSRLTVL.

This clonotype occurred a few times. One base away lies a much larger clone, so this may be a sequencing read error. The chain couples TRBV7-8 to TRBJ1-4; D is unresolved. Germline CDR1 reads SGHVS; CDR2 reads FQNEAQ. The CDR3 runs to 12 residues. CDR3 DNA: TGTGCCAGCAACTTACGGGGTGAAAAACTGTTTTTT. Its translation is CASNLRGEKLFF.

This clonotype has only one observation. The CDR3 sequence: CSASLVGEKLFF. The CDR3 DNA reads TGCAGTGCTAGTCTAGTGGGTGAAAAACTGTTTTTT. The chain recombines TRBV20-1 with TRBJ1-4; D unresolved. The CDR3 loop spans 12 amino acids. Germline V CDR1 and CDR2: DFQATT, SNEGSKA (reference sequence). Trimming took off 3 bases at V and 7 bases at J, with 9 bases between the two ends.

This clonotype has just a few counts. A much larger clone sits a single nucleotide away, making a read error possible. V is TRBV29-1 and J is TRBJ1-1, with D hard to call. The CDR3 sequence is 11 residues long. V was trimmed by 5 bases and J by 1 base, leaving 5 bases between them. Germline V gene data show CDR1 as SQVTM and CDR2 as ANQGSEA. Written as DNA, the CDR3 is TGCAGCGTTTGGGGGAACACTGAAGCTTTCTTT. It is translated as CSVWGNTEAFF. Full variable domain (remainder filled in from reference TRBV29-1 and TRBJ1-1): SAVISQKPSRDICQRGTSLTIQCQVDSQVTMMFWYRQQPGQSLTLIATANQGSEATYESGFVIDKFPISRPNLTFSTLTVSNMSPEDSSIYLCSVWGNTEAFFGQGTRLTVV.

This chain links TRBV5-1 with TRBJ2-3; 11 bases are a match to TRBD2. Trimming removed 0 bases from V and 0 bases from J; junction bases left unmatched: 3. The CDR3 contains 17 residues. Germline CDR1 reads SGHRS; CDR2 reads YFSETQ. CDR3 protein: CASSLARTSGSTDTQYF. The CDR3 DNA is TGCGCCAGCAGCTTGGCCCGGACTAGCGGGAGCACAGATACGCAGTATTTT.

V and J are TRBV20-1 and TRBJ1-1; possible D gene TRBD1, 5 bases. The CDR3 runs 11 residues. Trimming stripped 5 bases from V and 9 bases from J, with 13 bases between. Per the germline V gene, CDR1 is DFQATT and CDR2 is SNEGSKA (reference sequence). The CDR3 DNA is TGCAGTGCTCCCTCAGGGCCGCAAGCTTTCTTT. Encoded protein: CSAPSGPQAFF.

This clonotype has a single count. At one end the junction does not follow the germline gene, possibly because of a read error. The chain couples TRBV29-1 to TRBJ2-2; the D gene is possibly TRBD1 (6 bases). Germline CDR1 and CDR2: SQVTM and ANQGSEA. This CDR3 has 15 amino acids. The CDR3 protein is CRVEGAQGITGELFF. The DNA for the CDR3 is TGCAGAGTTGAAGGGGCTCAGGGGATCACCGGGGAACTGTTTTTT.

As concerns this clonotype: As the CDR3 is not closed by the conserved phenylalanine or tryptophan, this likely results from a read error. The J gene is TRBJ2-1, the V gene TRBV11-2; possible D gene TRBD1, 6 bases. Germline V gene data show CDR1 as SGHAT and CDR2 as FQNNGV. CDR3 length: 13 residues. CDR3 coding DNA: TGTGCCCGCAGATTAGATAGGGGGAATGAGCAGTTCTCC. Its translation: CARRLDRGNEQFS.

This clonotype was recorded many times. The chain combines TRBV6-1 with TRBJ1-5; D is uncertain. CDR1 and CDR2 from the germline V gene are MNHNS and SASEGT. This CDR3 contains 15 residues. V was trimmed by 2 bases and J by 11 bases, leaving 19 bases between them. In DNA form, the CDR3 reads TGTGCCAGCAGTGAAAGCGCCGGCTCTACCCAGGCCCAGCATTTT. Translating it yields CASSESAGSTQAQHF.

This clonotype came up many times. The junction departs from germline at one end; a sequencing error may be responsible. V gene TRBV20-1 combines with J gene TRBJ2-5; possibly TRBD1 for D (6 bases). The CDR3 runs 13 residues. Germline CDR1 and CDR2: DFQATT and SNEGSKA (reference sequence). CDR3 coding DNA: TGCAGTGCTTCACGGACAGACCAGGAGACCCAGTACTTC. Its translation: CSASRTDQETQYF.

Ten or more counts support this clonotype. In DNA, the CDR3 is TGTGCCAGCAGTTTCTCCGGGGACCCACCCTACGAGCAGTACTTC. This gives the protein CASSFSGDPPYEQYF. The V and J genes are TRBV28 and TRBJ2-7; tentatively, D is TRBD1 or TRBD2 (5 bases each). The CDR3 totals 15 residues. Per germline, CDR1 MDHEN and CDR2 SYDVKM. Trimming took off 3 bases at V and 2 bases at J, with 14 bases between the two ends.